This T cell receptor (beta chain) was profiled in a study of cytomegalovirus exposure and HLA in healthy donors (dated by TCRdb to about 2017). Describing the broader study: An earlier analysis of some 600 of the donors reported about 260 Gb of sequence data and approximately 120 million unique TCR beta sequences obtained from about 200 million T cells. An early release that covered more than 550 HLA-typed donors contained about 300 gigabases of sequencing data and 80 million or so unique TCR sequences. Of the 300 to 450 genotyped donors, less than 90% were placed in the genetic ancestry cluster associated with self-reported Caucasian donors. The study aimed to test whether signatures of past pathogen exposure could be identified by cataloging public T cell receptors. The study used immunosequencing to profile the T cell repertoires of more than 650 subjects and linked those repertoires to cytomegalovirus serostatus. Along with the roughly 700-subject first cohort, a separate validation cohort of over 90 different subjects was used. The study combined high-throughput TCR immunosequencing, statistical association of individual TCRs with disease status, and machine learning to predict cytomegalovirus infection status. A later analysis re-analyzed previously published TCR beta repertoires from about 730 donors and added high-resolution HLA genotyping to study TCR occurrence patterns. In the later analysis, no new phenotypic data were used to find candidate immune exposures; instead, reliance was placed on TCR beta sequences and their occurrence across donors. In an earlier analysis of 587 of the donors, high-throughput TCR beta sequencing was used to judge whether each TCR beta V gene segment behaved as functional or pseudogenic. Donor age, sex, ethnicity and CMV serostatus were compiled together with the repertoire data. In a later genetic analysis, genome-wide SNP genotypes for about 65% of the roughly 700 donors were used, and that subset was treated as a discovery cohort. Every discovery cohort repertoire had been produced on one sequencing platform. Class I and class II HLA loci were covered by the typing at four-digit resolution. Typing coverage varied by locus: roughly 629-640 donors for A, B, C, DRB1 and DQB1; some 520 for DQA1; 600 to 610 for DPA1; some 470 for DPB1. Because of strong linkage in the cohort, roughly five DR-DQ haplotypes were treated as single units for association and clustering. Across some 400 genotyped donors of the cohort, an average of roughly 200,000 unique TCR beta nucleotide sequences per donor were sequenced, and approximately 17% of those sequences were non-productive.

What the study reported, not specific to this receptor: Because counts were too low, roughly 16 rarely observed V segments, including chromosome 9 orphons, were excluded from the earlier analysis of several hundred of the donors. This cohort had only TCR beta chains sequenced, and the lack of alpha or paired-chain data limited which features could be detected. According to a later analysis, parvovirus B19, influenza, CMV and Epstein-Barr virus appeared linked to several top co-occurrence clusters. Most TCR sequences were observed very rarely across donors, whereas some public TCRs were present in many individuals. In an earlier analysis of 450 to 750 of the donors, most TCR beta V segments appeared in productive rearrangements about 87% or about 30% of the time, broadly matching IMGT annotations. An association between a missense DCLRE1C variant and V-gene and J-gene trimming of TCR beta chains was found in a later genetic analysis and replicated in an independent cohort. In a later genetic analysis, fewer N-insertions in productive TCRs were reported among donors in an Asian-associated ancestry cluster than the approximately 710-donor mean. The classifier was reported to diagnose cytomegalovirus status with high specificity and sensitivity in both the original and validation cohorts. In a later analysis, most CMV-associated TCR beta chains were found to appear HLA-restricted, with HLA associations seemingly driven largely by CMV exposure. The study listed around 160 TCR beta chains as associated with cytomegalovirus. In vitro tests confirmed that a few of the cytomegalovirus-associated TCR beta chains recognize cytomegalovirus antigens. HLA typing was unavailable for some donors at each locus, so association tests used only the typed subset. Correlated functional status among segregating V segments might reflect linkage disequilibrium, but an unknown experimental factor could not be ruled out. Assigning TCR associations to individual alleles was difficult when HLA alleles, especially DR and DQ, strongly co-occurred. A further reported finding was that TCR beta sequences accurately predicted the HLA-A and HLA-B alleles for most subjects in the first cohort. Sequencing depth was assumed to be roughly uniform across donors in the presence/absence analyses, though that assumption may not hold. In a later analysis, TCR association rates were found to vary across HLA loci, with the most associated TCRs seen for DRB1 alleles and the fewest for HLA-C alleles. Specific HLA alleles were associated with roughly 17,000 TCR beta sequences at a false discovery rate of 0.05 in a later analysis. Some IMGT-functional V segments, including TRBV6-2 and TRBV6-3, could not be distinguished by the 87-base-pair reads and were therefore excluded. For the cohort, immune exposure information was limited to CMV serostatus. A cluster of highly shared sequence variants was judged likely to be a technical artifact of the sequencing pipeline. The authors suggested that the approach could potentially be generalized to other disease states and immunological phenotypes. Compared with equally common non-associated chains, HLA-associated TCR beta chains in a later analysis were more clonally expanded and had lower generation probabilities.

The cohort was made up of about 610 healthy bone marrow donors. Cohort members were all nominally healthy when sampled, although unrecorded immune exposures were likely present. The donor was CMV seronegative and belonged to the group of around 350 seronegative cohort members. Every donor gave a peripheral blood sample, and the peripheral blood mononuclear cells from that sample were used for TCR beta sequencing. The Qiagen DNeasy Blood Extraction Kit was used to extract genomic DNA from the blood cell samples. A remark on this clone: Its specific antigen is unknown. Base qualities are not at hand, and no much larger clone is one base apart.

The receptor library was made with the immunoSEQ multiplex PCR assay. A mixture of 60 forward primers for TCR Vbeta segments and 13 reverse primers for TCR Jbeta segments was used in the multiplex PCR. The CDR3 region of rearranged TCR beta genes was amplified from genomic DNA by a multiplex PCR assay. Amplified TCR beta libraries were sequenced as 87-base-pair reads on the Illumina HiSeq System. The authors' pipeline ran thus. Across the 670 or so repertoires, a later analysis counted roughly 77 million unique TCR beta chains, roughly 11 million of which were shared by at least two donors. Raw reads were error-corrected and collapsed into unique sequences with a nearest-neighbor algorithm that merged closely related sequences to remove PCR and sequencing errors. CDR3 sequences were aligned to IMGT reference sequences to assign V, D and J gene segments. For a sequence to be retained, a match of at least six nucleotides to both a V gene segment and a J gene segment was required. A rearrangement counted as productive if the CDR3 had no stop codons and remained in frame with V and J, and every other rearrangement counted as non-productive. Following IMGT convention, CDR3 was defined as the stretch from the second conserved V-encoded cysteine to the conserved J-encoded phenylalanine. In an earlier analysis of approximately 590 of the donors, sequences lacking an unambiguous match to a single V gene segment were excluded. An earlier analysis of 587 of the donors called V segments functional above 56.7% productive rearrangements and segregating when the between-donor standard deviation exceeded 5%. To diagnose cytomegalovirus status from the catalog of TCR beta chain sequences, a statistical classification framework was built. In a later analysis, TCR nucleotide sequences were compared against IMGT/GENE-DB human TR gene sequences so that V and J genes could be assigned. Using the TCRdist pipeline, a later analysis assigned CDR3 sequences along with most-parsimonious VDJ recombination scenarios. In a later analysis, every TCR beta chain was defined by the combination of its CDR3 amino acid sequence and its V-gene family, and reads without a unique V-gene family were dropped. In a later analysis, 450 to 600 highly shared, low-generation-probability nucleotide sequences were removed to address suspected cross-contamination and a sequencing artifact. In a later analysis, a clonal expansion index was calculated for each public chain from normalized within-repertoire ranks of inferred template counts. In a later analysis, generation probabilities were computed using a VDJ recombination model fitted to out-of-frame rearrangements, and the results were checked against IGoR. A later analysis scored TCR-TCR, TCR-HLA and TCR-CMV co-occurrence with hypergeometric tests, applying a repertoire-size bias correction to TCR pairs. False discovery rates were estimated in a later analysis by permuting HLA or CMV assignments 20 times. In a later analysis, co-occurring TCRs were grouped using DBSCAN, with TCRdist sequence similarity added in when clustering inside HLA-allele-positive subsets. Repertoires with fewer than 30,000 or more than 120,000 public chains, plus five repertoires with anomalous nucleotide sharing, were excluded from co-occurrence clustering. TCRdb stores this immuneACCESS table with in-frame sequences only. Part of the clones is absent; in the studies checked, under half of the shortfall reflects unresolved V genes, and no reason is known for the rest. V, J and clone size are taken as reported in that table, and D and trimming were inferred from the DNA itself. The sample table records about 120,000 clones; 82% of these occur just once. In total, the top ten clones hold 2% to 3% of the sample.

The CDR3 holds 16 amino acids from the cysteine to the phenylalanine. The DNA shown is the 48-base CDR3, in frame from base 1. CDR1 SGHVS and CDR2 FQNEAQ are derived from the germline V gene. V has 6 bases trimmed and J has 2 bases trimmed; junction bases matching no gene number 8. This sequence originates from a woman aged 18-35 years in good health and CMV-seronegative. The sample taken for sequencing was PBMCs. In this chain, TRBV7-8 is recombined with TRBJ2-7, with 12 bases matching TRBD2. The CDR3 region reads CASRRLAGAWPYEQYF. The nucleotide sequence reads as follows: TGTGCCAGCAGACGACTAGCGGGAGCCTGGCCCTACGAGCAGTACTTC.